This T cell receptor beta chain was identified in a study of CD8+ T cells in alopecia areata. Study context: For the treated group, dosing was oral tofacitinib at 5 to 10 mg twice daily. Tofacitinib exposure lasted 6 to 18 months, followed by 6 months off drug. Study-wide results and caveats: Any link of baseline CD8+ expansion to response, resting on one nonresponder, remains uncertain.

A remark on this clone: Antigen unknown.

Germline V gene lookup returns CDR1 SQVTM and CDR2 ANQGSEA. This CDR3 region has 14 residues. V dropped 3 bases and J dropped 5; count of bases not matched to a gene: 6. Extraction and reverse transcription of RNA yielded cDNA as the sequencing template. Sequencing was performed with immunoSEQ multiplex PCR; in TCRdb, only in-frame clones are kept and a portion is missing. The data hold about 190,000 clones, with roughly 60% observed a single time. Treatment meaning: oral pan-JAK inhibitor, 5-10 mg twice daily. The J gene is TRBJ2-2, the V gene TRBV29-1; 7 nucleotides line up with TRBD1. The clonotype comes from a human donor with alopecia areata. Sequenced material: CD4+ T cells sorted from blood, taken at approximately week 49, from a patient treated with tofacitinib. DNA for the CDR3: TGCAGCGTTGACAAGGGGGCAAGGACCGGGGAGCTGTTTTTT. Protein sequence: CSVDKGARTGELFF.